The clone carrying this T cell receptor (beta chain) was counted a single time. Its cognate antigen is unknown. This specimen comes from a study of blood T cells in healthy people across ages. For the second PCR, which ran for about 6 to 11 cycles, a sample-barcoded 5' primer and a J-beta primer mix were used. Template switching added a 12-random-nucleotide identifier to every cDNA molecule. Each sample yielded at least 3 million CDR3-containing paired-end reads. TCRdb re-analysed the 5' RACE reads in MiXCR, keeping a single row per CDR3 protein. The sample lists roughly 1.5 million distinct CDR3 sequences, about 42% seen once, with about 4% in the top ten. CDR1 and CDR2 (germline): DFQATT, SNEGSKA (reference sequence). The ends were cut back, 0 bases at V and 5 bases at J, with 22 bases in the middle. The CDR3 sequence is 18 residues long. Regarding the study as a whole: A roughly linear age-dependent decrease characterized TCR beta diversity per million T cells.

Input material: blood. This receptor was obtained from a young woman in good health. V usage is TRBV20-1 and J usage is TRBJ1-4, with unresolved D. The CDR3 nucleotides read TGCAGTGCTAGAGACTTAAGGGTCCCGATCCCAGTAAATGAAAAACTGTTTTTT. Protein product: CSARDLRVPIPVNEKLFF.